Shown below are 10 T cell receptor beta chains from a single sample sequenced in a study of OX40 agonist ivuxolimab in advanced cancers. Method: immunoSEQ multiplex PCR; TCRdb's copy keeps in-frame clones and lacks some. The sample holds some 100,000 clones, 80% to 90% seen once. Sequencing was performed on CD4+ or CD8+ T cells sorted from blood, taken in a trial of the OX40 agonist ivuxolimab. The receptors shown here come from an adult with an advanced solid tumor such as melanoma, head and neck, liver or kidney cancer.

The chain uses TRBV7-8 and TRBJ1-5; D is ambiguous. V shed 5 bases and J shed 6 bases, with 11 bases lying between them. CDR1 is SGHVS and CDR2 is FQNEAQ in the germline V gene. This CDR3 is 13 amino acids long. The CDR3 DNA reads as TGTGCCAGCAGCGCCGGAGGGAGTCAGCCCCAGCATTTT. Translated, it gives CASSAGGSQPQHF.

The chain combines TRBV7-3 with TRBJ1-1; 7 nucleotides align to TRBD1. V shed 5 bases and J 3 bases; nucleotides not matched to a gene: 3. The CDR3 loop spans 13 amino acids. Looked up from germline, CDR1 is SGHTA and CDR2 is FQGTGA. Here the CDR3 reads CASSRQGHTEAFF. The CDR3 DNA reads TGTGCCAGCAGCCGACAGGGCCACACTGAAGCTTTCTTT.

This chain uses TRBV28 with TRBJ2-7; D possibly corresponds to TRBD2 (5 bases). The CDR3 runs to 15 residues. Per the germline V gene, CDR1 is MDHEN and CDR2 is SYDVKM. V lost 7 bases and J 0 bases, leaving 16 bases between the germline ends. The CDR3 loop reads CASTQRSGLSYEQYF. DNA for the CDR3: TGTGCCAGCACTCAGCGCAGCGGCCTCTCCTACGAGCAGTACTTC.

V gene TRBV15 combines with J gene TRBJ2-1, with 9 bases lining up with TRBD2. The CDR3 has 18 amino acids. Per the germline V gene, CDR1 is LNHNV and CDR2 is YYDKDF (reference sequence). The ends lost 3 bases at V and 4 bases at J; junction bases unmatched: 13. The chain's CDR3 is CATSSGSGGREGYNEQFF. Here the CDR3 DNA reads TGTGCCACCAGCAGCGGGAGCGGCGGGAGGGAGGGATACAATGAGCAGTTCTTC.

This rearrangement joins TRBV30 to TRBJ1-1; D perhaps matches TRBD1 (6 bases). The V gene lost 4 bases and the J gene lost 3 bases, with 6 bases spanning the gap. CDR1 is GTSNPN and CDR2 is SVGIG in the germline V gene (reference sequence). The CDR3 is 11 residues long. The CDR3 protein is CAWTGDTEAFF. Here the CDR3 DNA reads TGTGCCTGGACAGGGGACACTGAAGCTTTCTTT.

V usage is TRBV20-1 and J usage is TRBJ2-1; D is ambiguous. The germline gives CDR1 DFQATT, CDR2 SNEGSKA (reference sequence). Trimming took 6 bases from V and 7 from J, leaving 7 bases between them. The CDR3 runs 10 residues. The CDR3 DNA sequence: TGCAGTGCGGTTCAGAATGAGCAGTTCTTC. As protein: CSAVQNEQFF.

The chain is built from TRBV5-1 and TRBJ2-2; TRBD2 agrees at 8 bases. Germline trimming cut 7 bases from V and 1 base from J; bases unmatched to any gene: 6. This CDR3 has 15 residues. The germline CDR1 and CDR2 sequences are SGHRS and YFSETQ. CDR3 loop: CASLPAGVNTGELFF. CDR3 nucleotides: TGCGCCAGCCTACCAGCGGGGGTGAACACCGGGGAGCTGTTTTTT.

The gene calls are TRBV19 and TRBJ2-1, with a possible D match to TRBD1 (6 bases). V gave up 3 bases and J gave up 11 bases, with 17 bases separating them. There are 14 residues in the CDR3. Germline values: CDR1 LNHDA, CDR2 SQIVND (reference sequence). CDR3 nucleotides: TGTGCCAGTAGTATGCCGGGCCTGGACAGTCAGCAGTTCTTC. Translating it yields CASSMPGLDSQQFF.

The V gene is TRBV4-3, the J gene TRBJ2-2; D tentatively reads TRBD1 or TRBD2 (5 bases each). The CDR3 is 16 residues long. Germline V gene data show CDR1 as LGHNA and CDR2 as YSLEER. V dropped 2 bases and J dropped 4 bases, with 14 bases sitting between them. The CDR3 DNA is TGCGCCAGCAGCCAACGCGCCATCGGGGCCACCGGGGAGCTGTTTTTT. This translates into CASSQRAIGATGELFF.

The rearrangement joins TRBV19 to TRBJ2-2, with 12 bases fitting TRBD2. The CDR3 totals 15 residues. Germline values: CDR1 LNHDA, CDR2 SQIVND (reference sequence). Germline trimming cut 5 bases from V and 6 bases from J; bases unmatched to any gene: 4. The CDR3 sequence: CASSSTSGRSGELFF. CDR3 DNA: TGTGCCAGTAGTTCGACTAGCGGGAGATCCGGGGAGCTGTTTTTT.